This TCR beta chain was obtained from a study of cytomegalovirus exposure and HLA in healthy donors. Germline-derived CDR1 and CDR2 are MNHEY and SMNVEV (reference sequence). V shed 0 bases and J shed 0 bases, with 24 bases lying between them. The CDR3 totals 21 residues. On this clone itself: Its antigen is unknown.

Study-wide results and caveats: There was a cluster of highly shared sequence variants that was likely a sequencing artifact.

Amplification used 60 Vbeta primers and 13 Jbeta primers. The data were produced by immunoSEQ multiplex PCR, yet TCRdb's version contains in-frame clones alone and is incomplete. The sample carries roughly 200,000 clones, about 82% recorded once. Sequencing was performed on PBMCs. The receptor was isolated from a woman in her 50s in good health and CMV-seronegative. The chain uses TRBV27 and TRBJ2-1, with a weak D call TRBD1 (6 bases). The CDR3 DNA follows: TGTGCCAGCAGTTTATCTAGGGGGTCAGGAGCGACAGAGAGCTCCTACAATGAGCAGTTCTTC. Its translation: CASSLSRGSGATESSYNEQFF.